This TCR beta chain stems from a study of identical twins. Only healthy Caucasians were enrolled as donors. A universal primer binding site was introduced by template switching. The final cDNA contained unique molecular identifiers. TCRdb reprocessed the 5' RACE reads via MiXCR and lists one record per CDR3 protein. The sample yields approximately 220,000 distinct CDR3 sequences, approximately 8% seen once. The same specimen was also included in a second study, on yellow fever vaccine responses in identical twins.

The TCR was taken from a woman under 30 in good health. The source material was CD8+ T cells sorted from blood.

This CDR3 is CATSETGTANGYTF. CDR3 in DNA: TGTGCCACCAGTGAGACCGGGACAGCGAATGGCTACACCTTC. V usage is TRBV24-1 and J usage is TRBJ1-2; 7 bases are a match to TRBD1. J was trimmed by 6 bases and V by 4 bases; bases with no gene match: 7. The CDR3 extends over 14 amino acids. The germline gives CDR1 KGHDR, CDR2 SFDVKD.